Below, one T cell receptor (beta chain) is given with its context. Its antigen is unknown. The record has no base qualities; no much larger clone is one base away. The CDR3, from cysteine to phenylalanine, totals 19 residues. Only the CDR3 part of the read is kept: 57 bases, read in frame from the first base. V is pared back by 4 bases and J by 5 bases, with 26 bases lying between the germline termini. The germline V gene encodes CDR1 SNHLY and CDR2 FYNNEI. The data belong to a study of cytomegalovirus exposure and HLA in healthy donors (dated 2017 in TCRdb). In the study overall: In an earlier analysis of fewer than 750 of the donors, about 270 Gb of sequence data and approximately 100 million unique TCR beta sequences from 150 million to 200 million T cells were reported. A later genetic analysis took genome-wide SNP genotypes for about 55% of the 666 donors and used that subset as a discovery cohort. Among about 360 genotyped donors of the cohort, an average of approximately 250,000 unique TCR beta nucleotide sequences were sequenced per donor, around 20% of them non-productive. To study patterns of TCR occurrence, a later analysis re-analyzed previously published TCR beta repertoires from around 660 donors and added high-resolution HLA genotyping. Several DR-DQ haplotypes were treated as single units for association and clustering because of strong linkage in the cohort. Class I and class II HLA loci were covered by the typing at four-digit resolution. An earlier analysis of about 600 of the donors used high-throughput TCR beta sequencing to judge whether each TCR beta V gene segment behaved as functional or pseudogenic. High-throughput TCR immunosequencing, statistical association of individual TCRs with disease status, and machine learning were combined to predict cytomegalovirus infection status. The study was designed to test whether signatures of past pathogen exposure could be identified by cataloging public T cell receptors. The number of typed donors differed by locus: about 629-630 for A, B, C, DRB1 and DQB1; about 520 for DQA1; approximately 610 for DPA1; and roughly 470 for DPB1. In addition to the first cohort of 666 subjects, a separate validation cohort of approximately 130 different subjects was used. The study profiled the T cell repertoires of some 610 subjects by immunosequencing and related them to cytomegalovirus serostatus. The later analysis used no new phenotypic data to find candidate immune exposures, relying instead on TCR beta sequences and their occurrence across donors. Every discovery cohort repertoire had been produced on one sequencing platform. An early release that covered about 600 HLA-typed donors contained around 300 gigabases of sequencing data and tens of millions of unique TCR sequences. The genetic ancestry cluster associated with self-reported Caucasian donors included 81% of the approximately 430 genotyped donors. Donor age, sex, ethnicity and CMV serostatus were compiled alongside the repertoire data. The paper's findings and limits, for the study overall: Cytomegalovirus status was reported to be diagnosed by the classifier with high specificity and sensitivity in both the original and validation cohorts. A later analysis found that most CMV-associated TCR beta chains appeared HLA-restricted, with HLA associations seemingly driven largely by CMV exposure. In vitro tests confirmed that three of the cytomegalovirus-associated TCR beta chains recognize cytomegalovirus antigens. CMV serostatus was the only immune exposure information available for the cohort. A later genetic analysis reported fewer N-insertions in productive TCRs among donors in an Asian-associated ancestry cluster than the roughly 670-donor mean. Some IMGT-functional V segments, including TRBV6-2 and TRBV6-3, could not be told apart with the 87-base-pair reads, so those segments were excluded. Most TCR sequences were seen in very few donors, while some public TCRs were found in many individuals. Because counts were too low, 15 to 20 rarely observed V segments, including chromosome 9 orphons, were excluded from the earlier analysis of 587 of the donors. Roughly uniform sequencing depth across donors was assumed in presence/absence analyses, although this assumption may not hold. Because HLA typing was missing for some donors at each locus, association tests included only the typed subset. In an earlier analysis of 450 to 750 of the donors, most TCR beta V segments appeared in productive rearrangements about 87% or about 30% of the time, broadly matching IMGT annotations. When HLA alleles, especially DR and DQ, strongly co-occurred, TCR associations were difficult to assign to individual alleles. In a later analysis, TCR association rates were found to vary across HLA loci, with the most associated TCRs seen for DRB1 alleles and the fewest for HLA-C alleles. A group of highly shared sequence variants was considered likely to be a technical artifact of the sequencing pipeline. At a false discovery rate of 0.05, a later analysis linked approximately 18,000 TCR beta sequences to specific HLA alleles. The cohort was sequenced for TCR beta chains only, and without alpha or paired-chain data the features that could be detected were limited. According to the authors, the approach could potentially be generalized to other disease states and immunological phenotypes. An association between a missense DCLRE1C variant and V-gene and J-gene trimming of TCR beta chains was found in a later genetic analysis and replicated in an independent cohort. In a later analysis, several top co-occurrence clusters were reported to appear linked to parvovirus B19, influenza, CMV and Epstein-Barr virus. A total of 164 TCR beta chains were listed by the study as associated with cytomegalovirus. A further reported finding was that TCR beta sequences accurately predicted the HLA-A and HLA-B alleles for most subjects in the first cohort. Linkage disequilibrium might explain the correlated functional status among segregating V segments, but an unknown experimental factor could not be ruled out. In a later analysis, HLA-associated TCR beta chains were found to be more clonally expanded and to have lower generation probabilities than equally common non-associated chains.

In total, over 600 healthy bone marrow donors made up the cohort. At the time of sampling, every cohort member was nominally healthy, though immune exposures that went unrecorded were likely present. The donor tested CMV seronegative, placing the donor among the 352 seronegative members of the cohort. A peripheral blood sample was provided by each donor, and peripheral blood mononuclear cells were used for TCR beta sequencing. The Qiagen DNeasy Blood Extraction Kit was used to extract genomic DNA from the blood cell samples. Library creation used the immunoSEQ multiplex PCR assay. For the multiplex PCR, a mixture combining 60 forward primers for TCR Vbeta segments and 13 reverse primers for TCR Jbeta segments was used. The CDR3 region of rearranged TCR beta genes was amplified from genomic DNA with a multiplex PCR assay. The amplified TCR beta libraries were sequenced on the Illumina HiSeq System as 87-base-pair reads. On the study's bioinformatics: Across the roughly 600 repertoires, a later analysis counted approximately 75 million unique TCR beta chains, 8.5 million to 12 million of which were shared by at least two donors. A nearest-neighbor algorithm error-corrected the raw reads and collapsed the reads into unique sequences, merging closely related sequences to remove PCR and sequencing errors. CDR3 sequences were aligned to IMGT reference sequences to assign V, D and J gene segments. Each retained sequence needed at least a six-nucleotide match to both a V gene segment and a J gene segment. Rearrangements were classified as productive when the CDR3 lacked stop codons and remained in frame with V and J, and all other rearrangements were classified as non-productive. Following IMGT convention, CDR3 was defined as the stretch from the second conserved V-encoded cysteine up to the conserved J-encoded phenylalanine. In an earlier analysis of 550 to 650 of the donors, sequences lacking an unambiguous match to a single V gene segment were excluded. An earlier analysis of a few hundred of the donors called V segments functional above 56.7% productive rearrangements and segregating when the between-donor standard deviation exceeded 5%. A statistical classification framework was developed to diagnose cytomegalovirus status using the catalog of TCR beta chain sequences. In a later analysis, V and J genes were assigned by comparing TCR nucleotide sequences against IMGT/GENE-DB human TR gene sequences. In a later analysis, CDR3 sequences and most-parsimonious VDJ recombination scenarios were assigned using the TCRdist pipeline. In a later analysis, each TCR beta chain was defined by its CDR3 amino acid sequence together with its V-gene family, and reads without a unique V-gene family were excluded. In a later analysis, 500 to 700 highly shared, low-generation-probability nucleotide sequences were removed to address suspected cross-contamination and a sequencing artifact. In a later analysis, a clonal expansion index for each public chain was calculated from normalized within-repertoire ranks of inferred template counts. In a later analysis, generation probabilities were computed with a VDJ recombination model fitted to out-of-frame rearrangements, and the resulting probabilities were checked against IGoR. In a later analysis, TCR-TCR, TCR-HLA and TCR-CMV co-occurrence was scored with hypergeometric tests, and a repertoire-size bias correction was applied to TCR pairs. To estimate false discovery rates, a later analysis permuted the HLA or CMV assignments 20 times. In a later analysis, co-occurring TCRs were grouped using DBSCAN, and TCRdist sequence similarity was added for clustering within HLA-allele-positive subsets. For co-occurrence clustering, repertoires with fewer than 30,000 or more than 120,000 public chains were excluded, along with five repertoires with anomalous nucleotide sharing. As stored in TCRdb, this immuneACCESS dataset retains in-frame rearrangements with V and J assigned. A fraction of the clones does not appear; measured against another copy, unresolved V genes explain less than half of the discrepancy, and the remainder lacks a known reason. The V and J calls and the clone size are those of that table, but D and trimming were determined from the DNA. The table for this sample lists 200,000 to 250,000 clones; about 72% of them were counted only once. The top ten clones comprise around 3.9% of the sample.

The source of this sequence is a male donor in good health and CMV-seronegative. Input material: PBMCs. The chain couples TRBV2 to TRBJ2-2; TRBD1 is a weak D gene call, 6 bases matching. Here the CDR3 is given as CASSGSTQAGVPGTGELFF. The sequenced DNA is TGTGCCAGCAGTGGATCGACCCAAGCAGGGGTCCCGGGAACCGGGGAGCTGTTTTTT. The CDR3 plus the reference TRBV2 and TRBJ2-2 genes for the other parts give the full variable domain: EPEVTQTPSHQVTQMGQEVILRCVPISNHLYFYWYRQILGQKVEFLVSFYNNEISEKSEIFDDQFSVERPDGSNFTLKIRSTKLEDSAMYFCASSGSTQAGVPGTGELFFGEGSRLTVL.